These 4 T cell receptor beta chains originate from one sample sequenced in a study of CD8 T cells in Susac syndrome. Random hexamers were used to reverse transcribe roughly 0.45 to 1 ug of RNA. TCRdb independently ran MiXCR on the immunoSEQ multiplex PCR reads; one entry per CDR3 protein. Here the sample spans about 140,000 distinct CDR3 sequences, 85% to 95% being singletons. The sample comprised CD4+ T cells from PBMCs. Receptors were obtained from a human donor with Susac syndrome.

The V gene is TRBV20-1, the J gene TRBJ2-5; D not certain. The CDR3 has 12 amino acids. V was trimmed by 3 bases and J by 2 bases, leaving 7 bases between them. Germline V lookup: CDR1 DFQATT, CDR2 SNEGSKA (reference sequence). DNA of the CDR3: TGCAGTGCTAGCACTACACAAGAGACCCAGTACTTC. Translated: CSASTTQETQYF.

This sequence joins TRBV28 and TRBJ2-1; tentative D call: TRBD2 (7 bases). V was trimmed by 3 bases and J by 1 base, leaving 10 bases between them. Germline CDR1 is MDHEN and CDR2 is SYDVKM. The length of the CDR3 is 15 residues. CDR3 loop: CASSFGGLSYNEQFF. As DNA, the CDR3 is TGTGCCAGCAGTTTCGGGGGGCTATCCTACAATGAGCAGTTCTTC.

The chain is built from TRBV6-1 and TRBJ2-6, with TRBD2 identical over 7 bases. Germline lookup yields CDR1 MNHNS and CDR2 SASEGT. The CDR3 has 17 amino acids. V gave up 6 bases and J gave up 0 bases; unmatched junction bases: 8. CDR3 region: CASSLRSGASGANVLTF. The CDR3 nucleotides are TGTGCCAGCAGCCTACGGAGCGGGGCCTCTGGGGCCAACGTCCTGACTTTC.

The V gene is TRBV4-1, the J gene TRBJ2-1; D is possibly TRBD2 (6 bases). CDR1 and CDR2 from the germline V gene are MGHRA and YSYEKL. The CDR3 extends over 17 amino acids. The germline V and J ends were trimmed by 1 base and 4 bases, with 17 bases remaining between them. CDR3 sequence: CASSQARGGLAYNEQFF. CDR3 in DNA: TGCGCCAGCAGCCAAGCGAGGGGAGGATTGGCATACAATGAGCAGTTCTTC.